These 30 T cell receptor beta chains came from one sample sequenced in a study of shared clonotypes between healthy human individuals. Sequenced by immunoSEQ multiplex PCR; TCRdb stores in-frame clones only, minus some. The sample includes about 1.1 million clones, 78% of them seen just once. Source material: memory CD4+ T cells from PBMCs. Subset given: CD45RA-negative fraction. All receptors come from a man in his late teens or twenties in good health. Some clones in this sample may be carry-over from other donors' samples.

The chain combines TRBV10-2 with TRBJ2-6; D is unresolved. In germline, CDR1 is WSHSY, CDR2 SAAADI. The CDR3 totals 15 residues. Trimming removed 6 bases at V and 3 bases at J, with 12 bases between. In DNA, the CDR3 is TGCGCCAGCAGGCAAACAGCAAGTGGGGCCAACGTCCTGACTTTC. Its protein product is CASRQTASGANVLTF.

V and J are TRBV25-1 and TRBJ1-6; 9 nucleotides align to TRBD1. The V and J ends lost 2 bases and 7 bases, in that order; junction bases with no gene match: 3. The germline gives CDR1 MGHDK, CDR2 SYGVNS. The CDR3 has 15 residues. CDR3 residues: CASSEGGQGNSPLHF. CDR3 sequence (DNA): TGTGCCAGCAGTGAAGGGGGACAGGGAAATTCACCCCTCCACTTT.

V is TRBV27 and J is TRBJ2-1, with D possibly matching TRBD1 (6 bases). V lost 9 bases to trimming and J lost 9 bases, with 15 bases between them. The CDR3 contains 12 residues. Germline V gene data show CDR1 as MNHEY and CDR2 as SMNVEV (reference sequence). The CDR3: CARVTGQGEQFF. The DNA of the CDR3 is TGTGCCAGGGTGACAGGCCAGGGTGAGCAGTTCTTC.

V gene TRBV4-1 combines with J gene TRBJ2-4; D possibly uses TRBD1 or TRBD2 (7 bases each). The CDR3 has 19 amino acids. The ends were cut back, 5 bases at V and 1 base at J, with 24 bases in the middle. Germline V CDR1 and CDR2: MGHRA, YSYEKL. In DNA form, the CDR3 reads TGCGCCAGCAGCTCCCGGACAGGAAGGGCTAGCGGTGCCAAAAACATTCAGTACTTC. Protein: CASSSRTGRASGAKNIQYF.

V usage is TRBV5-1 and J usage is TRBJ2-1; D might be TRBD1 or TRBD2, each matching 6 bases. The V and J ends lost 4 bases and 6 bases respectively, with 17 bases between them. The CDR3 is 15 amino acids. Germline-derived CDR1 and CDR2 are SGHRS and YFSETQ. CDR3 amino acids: CASSPGGGRANEQFF. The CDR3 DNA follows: TGCGCCAGCAGCCCCGGTGGGGGGCGGGCCAATGAGCAGTTCTTC.

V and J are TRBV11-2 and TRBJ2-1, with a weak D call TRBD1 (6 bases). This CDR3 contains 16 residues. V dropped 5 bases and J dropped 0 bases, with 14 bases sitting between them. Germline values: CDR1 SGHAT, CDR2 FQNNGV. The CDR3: CASSTRQDNSYNEQFF. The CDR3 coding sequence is TGTGCCAGCAGCACCAGACAGGATAACTCCTACAATGAGCAGTTCTTC.

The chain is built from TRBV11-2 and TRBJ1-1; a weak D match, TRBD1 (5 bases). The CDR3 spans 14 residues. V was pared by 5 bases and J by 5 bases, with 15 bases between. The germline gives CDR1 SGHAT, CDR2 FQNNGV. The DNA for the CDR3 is TGTGCCAGCAGCCCCGAACGGGGGGGGACTGAAGCTTTCTTT. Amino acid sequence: CASSPERGGTEAFF.

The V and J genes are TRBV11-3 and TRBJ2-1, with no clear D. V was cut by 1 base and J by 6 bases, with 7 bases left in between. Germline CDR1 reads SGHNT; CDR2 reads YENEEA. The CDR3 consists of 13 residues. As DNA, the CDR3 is TGTGCCAGCAGCTTAGGACGGACCAATGAGCAGTTCTTC. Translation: CASSLGRTNEQFF.

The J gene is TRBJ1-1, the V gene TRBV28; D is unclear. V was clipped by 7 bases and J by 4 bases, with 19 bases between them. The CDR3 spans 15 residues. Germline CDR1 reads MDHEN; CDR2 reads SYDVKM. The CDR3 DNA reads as TGTGCCAGCACCTCGGGAGGGAGAGGTAGCACTGAAGCTTTCTTT. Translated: CASTSGGRGSTEAFF.

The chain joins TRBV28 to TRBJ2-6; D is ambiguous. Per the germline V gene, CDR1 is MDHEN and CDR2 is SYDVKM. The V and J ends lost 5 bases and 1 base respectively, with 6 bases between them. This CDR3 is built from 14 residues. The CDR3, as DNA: TGTGCCAGCAGTCCACAATCTGGGGCCAACGTCCTGACTTTC. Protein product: CASSPQSGANVLTF.

CDR3 sequence reads: CASSLGGQGPDTQYF. In nucleotides, the CDR3 is TGTGCCAGCAGCTTAGGTGGACAGGGACCAGATACGCAGTATTTT. The rearrangement links TRBV7-2 to TRBJ2-3, with 8 bases that match TRBD1. CDR3 length: 15 residues. The trim removed 1 base at V and 4 bases at J, leaving 4 bases unmatched. Looked up from germline, CDR1 is SGHTA and CDR2 is FQGNSA.

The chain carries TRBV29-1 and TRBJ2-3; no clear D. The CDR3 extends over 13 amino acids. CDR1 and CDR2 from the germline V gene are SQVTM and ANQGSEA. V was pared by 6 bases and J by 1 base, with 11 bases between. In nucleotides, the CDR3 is TGCAGCGTAAAGAGCCGAGGCACAGATACGCAGTATTTT. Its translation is CSVKSRGTDTQYF.

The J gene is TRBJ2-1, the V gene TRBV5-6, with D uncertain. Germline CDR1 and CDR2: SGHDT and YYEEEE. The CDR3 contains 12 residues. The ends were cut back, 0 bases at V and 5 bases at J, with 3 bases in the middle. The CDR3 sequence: CASSLGDNEQFF. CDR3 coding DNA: TGTGCCAGCAGCTTGGGCGACAATGAGCAGTTCTTC. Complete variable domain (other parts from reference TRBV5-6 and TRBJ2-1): DAGVTQSPTHLIKTRGQQVTLRCSPKSGHDTVSWYQQALGQGPQFIFQYYEEEERQRGNFPDRFSGHQFPNYSSELNVNALLLGDSALYLCASSLGDNEQFFGPGTRLTVL.

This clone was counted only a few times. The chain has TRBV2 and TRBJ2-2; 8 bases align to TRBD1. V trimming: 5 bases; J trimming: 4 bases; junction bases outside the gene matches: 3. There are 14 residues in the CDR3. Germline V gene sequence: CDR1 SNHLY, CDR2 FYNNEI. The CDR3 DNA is TGTGCCAGCAGTATCACAGGGGGCACCGGGGAGCTGTTTTTT. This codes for CASSITGGTGELFF.

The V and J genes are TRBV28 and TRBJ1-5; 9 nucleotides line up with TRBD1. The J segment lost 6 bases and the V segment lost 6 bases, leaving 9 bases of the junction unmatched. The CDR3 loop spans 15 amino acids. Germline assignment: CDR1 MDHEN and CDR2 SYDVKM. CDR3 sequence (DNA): TGTGCCAGCAGCCGCCCCGGGACAGGGCGTCAGCCCCAGCATTTT. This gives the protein CASSRPGTGRQPQHF.

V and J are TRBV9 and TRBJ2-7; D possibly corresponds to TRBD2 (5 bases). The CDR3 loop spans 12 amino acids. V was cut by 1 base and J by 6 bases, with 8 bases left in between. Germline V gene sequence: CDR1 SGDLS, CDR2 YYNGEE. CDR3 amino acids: CASSVFEGEQYF. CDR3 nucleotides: TGTGCCAGCAGCGTATTTGAGGGCGAGCAGTACTTC.

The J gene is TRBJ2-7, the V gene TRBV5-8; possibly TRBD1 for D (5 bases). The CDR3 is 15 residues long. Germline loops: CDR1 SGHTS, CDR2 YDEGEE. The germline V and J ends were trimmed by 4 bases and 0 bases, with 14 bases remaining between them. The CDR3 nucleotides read TGTGCCAGCAGCATAAGACAGCAGAGCTCCTACGAGCAGTACTTC. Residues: CASSIRQQSSYEQYF.

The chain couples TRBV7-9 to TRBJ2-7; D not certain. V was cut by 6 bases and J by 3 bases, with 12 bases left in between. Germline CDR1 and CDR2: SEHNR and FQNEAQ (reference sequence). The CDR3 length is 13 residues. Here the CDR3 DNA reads TGTGCCAGCAGTTCAACGGCGGTCTACGAGCAGTACTTC. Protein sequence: CASSSTAVYEQYF.

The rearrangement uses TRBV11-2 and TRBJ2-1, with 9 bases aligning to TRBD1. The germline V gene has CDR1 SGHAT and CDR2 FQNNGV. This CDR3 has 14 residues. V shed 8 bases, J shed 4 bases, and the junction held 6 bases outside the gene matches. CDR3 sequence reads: CASRRGQGYNEQFF. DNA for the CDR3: TGTGCCAGCCGCCGAGGACAGGGGTACAATGAGCAGTTCTTC.

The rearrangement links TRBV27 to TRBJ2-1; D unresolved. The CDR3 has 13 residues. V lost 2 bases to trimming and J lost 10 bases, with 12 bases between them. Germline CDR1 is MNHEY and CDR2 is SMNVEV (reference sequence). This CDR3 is CASSLNYRGEQFF. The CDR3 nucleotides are TGTGCCAGCAGTTTAAACTACCGAGGAGAGCAGTTCTTC.

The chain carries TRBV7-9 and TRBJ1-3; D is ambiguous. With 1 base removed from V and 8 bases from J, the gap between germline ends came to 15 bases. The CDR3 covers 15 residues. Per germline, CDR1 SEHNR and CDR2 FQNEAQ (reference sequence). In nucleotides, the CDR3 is TGTGCCAGCAGCTTAGAGGGAGCCACCGGAGACACCATATATTTT. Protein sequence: CASSLEGATGDTIYF.

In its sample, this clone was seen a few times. CDR3: CAWSGTGGAFF. CDR3 DNA sequence: TGTGCCTGGAGCGGTACAGGGGGAGCTTTCTTT. This chain uses TRBV30 with TRBJ1-1; 8 nucleotides line up with TRBD1. This CDR3 comprises 11 residues. Germline values: CDR1 GTSNPN, CDR2 SVGIG (reference sequence). J was trimmed by 10 bases and V by 3 bases; bases with no gene match: 4.

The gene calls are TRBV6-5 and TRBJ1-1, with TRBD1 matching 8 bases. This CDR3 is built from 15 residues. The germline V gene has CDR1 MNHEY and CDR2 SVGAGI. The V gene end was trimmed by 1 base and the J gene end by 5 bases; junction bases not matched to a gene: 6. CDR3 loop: CASSYFAGGDTEAFF. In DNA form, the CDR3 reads TGTGCCAGCAGTTACTTCGCAGGGGGCGATACTGAAGCTTTCTTT.

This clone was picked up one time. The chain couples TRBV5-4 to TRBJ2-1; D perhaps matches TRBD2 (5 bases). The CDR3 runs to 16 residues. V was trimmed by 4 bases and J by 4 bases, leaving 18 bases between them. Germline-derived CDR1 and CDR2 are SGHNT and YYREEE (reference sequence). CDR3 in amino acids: CASSSGRRERYNEQFF. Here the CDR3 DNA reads TGTGCCAGCAGCAGTGGAAGAAGGGAGAGGTACAATGAGCAGTTCTTC.

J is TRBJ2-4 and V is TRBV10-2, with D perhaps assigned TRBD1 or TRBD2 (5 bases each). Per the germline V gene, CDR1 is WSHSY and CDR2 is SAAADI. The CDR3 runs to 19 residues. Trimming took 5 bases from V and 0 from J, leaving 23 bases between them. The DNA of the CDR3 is TGCGCCAGCAGTCCGGCCCAGGGAGCGGAACAAGTAGCCAAAAACATTCAGTACTTC. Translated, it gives CASSPAQGAEQVAKNIQYF.

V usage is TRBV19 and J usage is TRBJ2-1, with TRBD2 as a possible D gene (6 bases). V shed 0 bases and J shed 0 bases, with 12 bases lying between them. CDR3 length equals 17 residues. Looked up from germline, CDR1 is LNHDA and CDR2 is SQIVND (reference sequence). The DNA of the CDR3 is TGTGCCAGTAGTATAGAAGCGGGTCTGAGCTCCTACAATGAGCAGTTCTTC. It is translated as CASSIEAGLSSYNEQFF.

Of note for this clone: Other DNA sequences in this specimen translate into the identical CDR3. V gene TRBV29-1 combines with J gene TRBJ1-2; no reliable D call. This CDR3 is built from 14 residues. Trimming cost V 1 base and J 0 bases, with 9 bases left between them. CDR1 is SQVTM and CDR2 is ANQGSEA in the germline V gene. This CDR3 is CSVEGRGSNYGYTF. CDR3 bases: TGCAGCGTTGAAGGACGGGGTTCTAACTATGGCTACACCTTC.

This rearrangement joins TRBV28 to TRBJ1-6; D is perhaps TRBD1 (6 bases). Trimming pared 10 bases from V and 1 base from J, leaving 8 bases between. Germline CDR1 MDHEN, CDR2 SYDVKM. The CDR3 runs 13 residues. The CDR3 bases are TGTGCCACAACAGGGTCCTATAATTCACCCCTCCACTTT. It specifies CATTGSYNSPLHF.

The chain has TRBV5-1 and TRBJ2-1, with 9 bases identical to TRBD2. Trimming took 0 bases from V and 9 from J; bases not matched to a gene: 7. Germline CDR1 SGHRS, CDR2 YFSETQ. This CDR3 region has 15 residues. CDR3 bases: TGCGCCAGCAGCTTGGAGCCTAGCGGGAATGGTGAGCAGTTCTTC. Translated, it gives CASSLEPSGNGEQFF.

CDR3 region: CAWGPLTLAGGVKEQFF. The DNA for the CDR3 is TGTGCCTGGGGCCCCCTCACCCTAGCGGGAGGGGTCAAAGAGCAGTTCTTC. The V call is TRBV30, the J call TRBJ2-1; TRBD2 matches 12 bases. CDR3 length equals 17 residues. The germline V gene encodes CDR1 GTSNPN and CDR2 SVGIG (reference sequence). V was clipped by 5 bases and J by 10 bases; unmatched bases: 18.